This T cell receptor beta chain derives from a study of blood T cell repertoires in COVID-19. The wider study: Samples taken during acute and convalescent COVID-19 were collected in the United States, Italy and Spain. T cells, B-cell-depleted T cells, or PBMCs supplied cDNA or gDNA.

V was pared by 7 bases and J by 2 bases, with 5 bases between. This CDR3 region has 11 residues. Germline CDR1 is MNHEY and CDR2 is SVGAGI. Methods used by the authors: Amplifying reference gene primers gave estimates of nucleated cell counts. Here immunoSEQ multiplex PCR was the method, and the copy in TCRdb shows in-frame clones only, minus some. From that table come the V and J calls and clone size; the DNA was used to work out D and trimming. The table shows around 190,000 clones, with around 85% occurring only once. This sequence joins TRBV6-5 and TRBJ1-2; no clear D gene. This TCR was sampled from a man aged 70-80 years with active or convalescent COVID-19. Sequencing used peripheral blood. In DNA form, the CDR3 reads TGTGCCAGCAAACAAAACTATGGCTACACCTTC. It yields the protein CASKQNYGYTF.